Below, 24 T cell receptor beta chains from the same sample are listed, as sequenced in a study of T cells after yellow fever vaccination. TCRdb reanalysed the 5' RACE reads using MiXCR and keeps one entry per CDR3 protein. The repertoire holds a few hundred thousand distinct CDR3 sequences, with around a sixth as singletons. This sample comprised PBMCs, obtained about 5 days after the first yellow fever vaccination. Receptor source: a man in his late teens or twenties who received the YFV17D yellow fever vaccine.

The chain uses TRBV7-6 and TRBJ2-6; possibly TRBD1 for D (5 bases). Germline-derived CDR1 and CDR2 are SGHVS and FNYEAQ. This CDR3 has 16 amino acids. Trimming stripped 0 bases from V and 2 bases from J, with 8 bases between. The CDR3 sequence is CASSLAPGPGANVLTF. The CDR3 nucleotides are TGTGCCAGCAGCTTAGCACCAGGGCCTGGGGCCAACGTCCTGACTTTC.

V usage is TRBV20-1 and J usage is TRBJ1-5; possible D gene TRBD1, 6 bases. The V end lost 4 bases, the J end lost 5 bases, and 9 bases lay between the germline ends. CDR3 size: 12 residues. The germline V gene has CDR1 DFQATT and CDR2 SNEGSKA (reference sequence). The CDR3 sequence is CSATGDHQPQHF. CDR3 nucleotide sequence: TGCAGTGCTACAGGGGATCATCAGCCCCAGCATTTT.

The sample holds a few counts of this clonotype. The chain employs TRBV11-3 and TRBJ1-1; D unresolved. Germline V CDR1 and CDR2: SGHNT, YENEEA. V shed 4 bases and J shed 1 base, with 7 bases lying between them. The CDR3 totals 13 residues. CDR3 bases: TGTGCCAGCAGCTACGATACGAACACTGAAGCTTTCTTT. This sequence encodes CASSYDTNTEAFF.

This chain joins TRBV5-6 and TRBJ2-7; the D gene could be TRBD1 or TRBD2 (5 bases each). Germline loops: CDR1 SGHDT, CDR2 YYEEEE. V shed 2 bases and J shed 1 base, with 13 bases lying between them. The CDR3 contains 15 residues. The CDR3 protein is CASSFWGPYSYEQYV. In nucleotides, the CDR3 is TGTGCCAGCAGCTTTTGGGGACCCTATTCCTACGAGCAGTACGTC.

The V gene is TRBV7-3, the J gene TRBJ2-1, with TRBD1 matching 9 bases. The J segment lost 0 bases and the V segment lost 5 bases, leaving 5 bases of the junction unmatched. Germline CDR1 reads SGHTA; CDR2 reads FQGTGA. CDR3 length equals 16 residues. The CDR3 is CASSDRDRASYNEQFF. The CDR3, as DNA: TGTGCCAGCAGCGACCGGGACAGGGCCTCCTACAATGAGCAGTTCTTC.

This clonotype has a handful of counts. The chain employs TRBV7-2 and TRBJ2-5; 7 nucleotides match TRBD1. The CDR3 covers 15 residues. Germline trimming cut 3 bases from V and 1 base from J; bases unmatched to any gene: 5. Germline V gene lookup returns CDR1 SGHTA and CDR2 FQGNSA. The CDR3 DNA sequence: TGTGCCAGCAGCTTCCCGACAGGGCGCCAAGAGACCCAGTACTTC. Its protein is CASSFPTGRQETQYF.

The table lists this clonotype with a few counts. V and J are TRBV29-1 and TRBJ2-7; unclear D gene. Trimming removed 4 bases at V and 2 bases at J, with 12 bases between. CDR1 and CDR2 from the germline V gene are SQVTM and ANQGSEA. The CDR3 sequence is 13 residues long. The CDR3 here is CSVVLPSPYEQYF. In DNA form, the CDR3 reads TGCAGCGTTGTTCTCCCCAGCCCCTACGAGCAGTACTTC.

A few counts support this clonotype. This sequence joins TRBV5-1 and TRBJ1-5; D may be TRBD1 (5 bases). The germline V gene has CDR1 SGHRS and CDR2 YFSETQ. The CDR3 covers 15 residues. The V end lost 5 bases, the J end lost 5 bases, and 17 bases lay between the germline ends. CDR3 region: CASRRGTADDQPQHF. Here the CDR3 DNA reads TGCGCCAGCAGGAGAGGGACGGCCGACGATCAGCCCCAGCATTTT. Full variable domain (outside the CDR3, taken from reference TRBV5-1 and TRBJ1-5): KAGVTQTPRYLIKTRGQQVTLSCSPISGHRSVSWYQQTPGQGLQFLFEYFSETQRNKGNFPGRFSGRQFSNSRSEMNVSTLELGDSALYLCASRRGTADDQPQHFGDGTRLSIL.

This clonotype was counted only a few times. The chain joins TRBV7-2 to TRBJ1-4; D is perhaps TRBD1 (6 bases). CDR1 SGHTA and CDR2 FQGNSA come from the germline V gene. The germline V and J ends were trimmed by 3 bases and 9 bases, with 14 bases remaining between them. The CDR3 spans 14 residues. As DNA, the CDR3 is TGTGCCAGCAGCTTCTACAGGGCCTCAAAAAAACTGTTTTTT. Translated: CASSFYRASKKLFF. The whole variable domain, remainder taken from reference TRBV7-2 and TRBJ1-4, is GAGVSQSPSNKVTEKGKDVELRCDPISGHTALYWYRQSLGQGLEFLIYFQGNSAPDKSGLPSDRFSAERTGGSVSTLTIQRTQQEDSAVYLCASSFYRASKKLFFGSGTQLSVL.

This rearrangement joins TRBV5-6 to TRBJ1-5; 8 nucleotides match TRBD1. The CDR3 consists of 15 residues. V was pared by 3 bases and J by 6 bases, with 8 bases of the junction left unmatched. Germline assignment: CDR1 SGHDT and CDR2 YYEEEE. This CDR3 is CASSSEQGVGQPQHF. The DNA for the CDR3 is TGTGCCAGCAGCTCCGAACAGGGGGTTGGTCAGCCCCAGCATTTT.

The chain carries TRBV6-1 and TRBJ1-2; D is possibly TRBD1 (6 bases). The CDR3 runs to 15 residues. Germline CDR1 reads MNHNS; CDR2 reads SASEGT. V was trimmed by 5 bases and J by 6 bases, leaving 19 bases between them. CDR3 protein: CASSTRGGGGDGYTF. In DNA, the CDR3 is TGTGCCAGCAGTACCCGTGGGGGGGGCGGAGATGGCTACACCTTC.

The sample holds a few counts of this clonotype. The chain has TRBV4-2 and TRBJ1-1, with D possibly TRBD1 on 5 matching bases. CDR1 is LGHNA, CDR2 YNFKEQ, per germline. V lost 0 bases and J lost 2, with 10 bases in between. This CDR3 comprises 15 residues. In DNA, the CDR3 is TGTGCCAGCAGCCAAGATGGGGGAGAAAACACTGAAGCTTTCTTT. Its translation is CASSQDGGENTEAFF.

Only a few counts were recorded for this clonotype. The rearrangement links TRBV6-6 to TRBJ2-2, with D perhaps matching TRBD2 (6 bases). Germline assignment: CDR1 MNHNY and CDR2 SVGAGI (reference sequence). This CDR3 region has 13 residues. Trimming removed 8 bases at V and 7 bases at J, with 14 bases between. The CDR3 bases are TGTGCCAGCCTAATAGCGGTTGGCGGGGAGCTGTTTTTT. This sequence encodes CASLIAVGGELFF.

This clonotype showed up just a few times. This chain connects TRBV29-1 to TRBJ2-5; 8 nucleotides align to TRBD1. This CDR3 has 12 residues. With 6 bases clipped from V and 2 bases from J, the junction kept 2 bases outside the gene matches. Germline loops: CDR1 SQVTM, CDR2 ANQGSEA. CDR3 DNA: TGCAGCGTAGGGGACAGGCAAGAGACCCAGTACTTC. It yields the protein CSVGDRQETQYF.

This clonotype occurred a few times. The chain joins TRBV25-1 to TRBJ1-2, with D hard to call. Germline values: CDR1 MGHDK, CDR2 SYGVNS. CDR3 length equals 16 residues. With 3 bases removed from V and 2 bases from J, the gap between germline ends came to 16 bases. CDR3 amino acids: CASSDPLRGGNYGYTF. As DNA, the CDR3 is TGTGCCAGCAGTGACCCGCTACGTGGAGGGAACTATGGCTACACCTTC.

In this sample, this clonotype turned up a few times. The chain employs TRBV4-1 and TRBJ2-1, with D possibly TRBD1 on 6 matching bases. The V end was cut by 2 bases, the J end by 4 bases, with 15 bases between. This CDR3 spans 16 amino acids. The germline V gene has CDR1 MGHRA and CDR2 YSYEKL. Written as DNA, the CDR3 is TGCGCCAGCAGCCAAAGGGAGACAGGAGAGTACAATGAGCAGTTCTTC. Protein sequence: CASSQRETGEYNEQFF.

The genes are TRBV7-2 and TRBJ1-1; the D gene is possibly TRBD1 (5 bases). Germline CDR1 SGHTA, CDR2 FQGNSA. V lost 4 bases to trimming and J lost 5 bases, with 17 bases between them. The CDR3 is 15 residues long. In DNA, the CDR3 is TGTGCCAGCAGCTCTAAGGGGTCTGTAAAAACTGAAGCTTTCTTT. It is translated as CASSSKGSVKTEAFF.

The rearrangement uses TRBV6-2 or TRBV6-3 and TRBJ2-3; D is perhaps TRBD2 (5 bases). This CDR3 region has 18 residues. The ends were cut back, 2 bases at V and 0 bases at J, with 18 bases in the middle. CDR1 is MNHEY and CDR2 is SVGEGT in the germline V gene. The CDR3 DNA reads TGTGCCAGCAGTTACGAGGAGGAGAATTGGGCTAGCACAGATACGCAGTATTTT. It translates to CASSYEEENWASTDTQYF.

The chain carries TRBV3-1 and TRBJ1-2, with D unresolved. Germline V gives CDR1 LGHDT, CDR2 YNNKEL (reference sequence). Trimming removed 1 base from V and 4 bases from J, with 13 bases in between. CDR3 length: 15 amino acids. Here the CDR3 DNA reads TGTGCCAGCAGCCAAGTTTTACCGGCGGGCTATGGCTACACCTTC. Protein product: CASSQVLPAGYGYTF.

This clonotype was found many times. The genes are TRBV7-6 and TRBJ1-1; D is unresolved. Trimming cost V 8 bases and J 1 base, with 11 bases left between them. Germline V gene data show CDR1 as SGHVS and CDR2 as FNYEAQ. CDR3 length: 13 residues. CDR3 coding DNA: TGTGCCAGCCGCGGGCCTACGAACACTGAAGCTTTCTTT. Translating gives CASRGPTNTEAFF.

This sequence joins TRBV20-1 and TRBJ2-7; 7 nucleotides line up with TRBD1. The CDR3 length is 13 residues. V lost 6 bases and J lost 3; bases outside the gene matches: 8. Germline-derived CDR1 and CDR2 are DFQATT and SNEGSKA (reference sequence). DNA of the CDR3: TGCAGTGCGGGGCCGGGACAGAGCTACGAGCAGTACTTC. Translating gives CSAGPGQSYEQYF.

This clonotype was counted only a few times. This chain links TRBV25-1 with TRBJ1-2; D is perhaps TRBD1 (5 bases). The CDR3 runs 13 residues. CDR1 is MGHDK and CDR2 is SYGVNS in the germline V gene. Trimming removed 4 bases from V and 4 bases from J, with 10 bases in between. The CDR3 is CASSGERGYGYTF. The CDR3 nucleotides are TGTGCCAGCAGTGGCGAGAGGGGCTATGGCTACACCTTC.

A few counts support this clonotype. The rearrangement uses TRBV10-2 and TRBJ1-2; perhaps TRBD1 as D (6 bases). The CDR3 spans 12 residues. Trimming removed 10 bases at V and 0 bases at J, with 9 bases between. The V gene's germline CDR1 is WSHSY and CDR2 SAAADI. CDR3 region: CAIQGSNYGYTF. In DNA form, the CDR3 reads TGCGCCATACAGGGATCTAACTATGGCTACACCTTC.

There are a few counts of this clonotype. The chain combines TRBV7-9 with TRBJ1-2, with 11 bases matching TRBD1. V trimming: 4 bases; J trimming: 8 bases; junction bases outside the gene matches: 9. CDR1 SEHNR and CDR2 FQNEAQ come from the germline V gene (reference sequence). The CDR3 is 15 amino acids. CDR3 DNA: TGTGCCAGCAGCTCCCGGGACAGGGGGGTTATAGGCTACACCTTC. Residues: CASSSRDRGVIGYTF.